The 16 T cell receptor beta chains below all came from one sample that was sequenced in a study of shared clonotypes between healthy human individuals. Only in-frame clones appear in the TCRdb table, and some are missing; sequencing was by immunoSEQ multiplex PCR. The sample lists around 940,000 clones; around 80% were seen once. The specimen sequenced was memory CD4+ T cells sorted from blood. As to subset: CD45RA-negative fraction. These receptors came from a man aged 18 to 30 in good health.

The gene calls are TRBV5-1 and TRBJ1-4, with unresolved D. Germline CDR1 reads SGHRS; CDR2 reads YFSETQ. The V and J ends lost 4 bases and 4 bases respectively, with 14 bases between them. The CDR3 runs 15 residues. Written as DNA, the CDR3 is TGCGCCAGCAGCATTGAAAAGGGAATTAATGAAAAACTGTTTTTT. Its translation is CASSIEKGINEKLFF.

This clone was seen only a few times. This rearrangement joins TRBV30 to TRBJ1-6; 8 bases map to TRBD1. Germline loops: CDR1 GTSNPN, CDR2 SVGIG (reference sequence). V shed 5 bases, J shed 14 bases, and the junction held 8 bases outside the gene matches. The CDR3 contains 12 residues. The CDR3 is CAWGIRGLALHF. The CDR3 DNA reads TGTGCCTGGGGGATCAGGGGGCTGGCCCTCCACTTT. The full variable domain, in which reference TRBV30 and TRBJ1-6 provide the parts outside the CDR3, is SQTIHQWPATLVQPVGSPLSLECTVEGTSNPNLYWYRQAAGRGLQLLFYSVGIGQISSEVPQNLSASRPQDRQFILSSKKLLLSDSGFYLCAWGIRGLALHFGNGTRLTVT.

V usage is TRBV5-6 and J usage is TRBJ2-4; 13 bases are shared with TRBD2. The V gene end was trimmed by 4 bases and the J gene end by 0 bases; junction bases not matched to a gene: 7. Germline loops: CDR1 SGHDT, CDR2 YYEEEE. This CDR3 is 18 amino acids long. This CDR3 is CASSQKTSGGLAKNIQYF. The CDR3, as DNA: TGTGCCAGCAGCCAGAAGACTAGCGGGGGGTTAGCCAAAAACATTCAGTACTTC.

This clone showed up just a few times. Other nucleotide sequences in the sample specify the same CDR3. The CDR3 reads CASSLDRNYGYTF. The CDR3 DNA reads as TGTGCCAGCTCACTCGACAGGAACTATGGCTACACCTTC. This chain joins TRBV18 and TRBJ1-2, with a tentative D call TRBD1 (6 bases). V shed 4 bases and J shed 2 bases, with 8 bases lying between them. This CDR3 has 13 residues. Germline loops: CDR1 KGHSH, CDR2 LQKENI.

Note on this clone: The same CDR3 is also encoded by other DNA sequences in this sample. The chain recombines TRBV4-1 with TRBJ1-6; TRBD1 agrees at 10 bases. The CDR3 length is 15 residues. CDR1 and CDR2 (germline): MGHRA, YSYEKL. V shed 4 bases, J shed 7 bases, and the junction held 4 bases outside the gene matches. The CDR3 is CASSLEDRGNSPLHF. CDR3 coding DNA: TGCGCCAGCAGCCTAGAGGACAGGGGGAATTCACCCCTCCACTTT.

The CDR3 loop is CASSLGGQPGYTF. In nucleotides, the CDR3 is TGTGCCAGCAGCTTAGGGGGTCAGCCTGGCTACACCTTC. V usage is TRBV7-2 and J usage is TRBJ1-2; no firm D call. Between the trimmed V and J ends, which lost 1 base and 7 bases, there was a span of 10 bases. Per germline, CDR1 SGHTA and CDR2 FQGNSA. The CDR3 totals 13 residues.

This clone appeared a single time. The rearrangement links TRBV6-1 to TRBJ2-7, with 9 bases fitting TRBD2. This CDR3 spans 14 amino acids. From germline, CDR1 is MNHNS and CDR2 SASEGT. V lost 6 bases, J lost 2 bases, and 5 bases stayed unmatched. The CDR3: CASRRSGGTYEQYF. The CDR3 bases are TGTGCCAGCAGACGTAGCGGGGGAACCTACGAGCAGTACTTC.

As regards this clone: The limits of the CDR3 on the DNA are not certain, so only TCRdb's listed CDR3 is given. This chain uses TRBV9 with TRBJ2-1; no DNA check was done on the table's D call, TRBD2. Germline CDR1 and CDR2: SGDLS and YYNGEE. The CDR3 comprises 15 residues, both ends counted. The CDR3 loop is CASSVGGGAFNEQFF.

This chain joins TRBV10-1 and TRBJ2-5; perhaps TRBD1 as D (6 bases). CDR1 WNHNN and CDR2 SYGVQD come from the germline V gene (reference sequence). This CDR3 spans 13 amino acids. V lost 2 bases, J lost 4 bases, and 8 bases lay in between. CDR3 coding DNA: TGCGCCAGCAGTGAGCCCAGGGGAGAGACCCAGTACTTC. This gives the protein CASSEPRGETQYF.

The genes are TRBV5-8 and TRBJ2-7; unclear D gene. Germline assignment: CDR1 SGHTS and CDR2 YDEGEE. The CDR3 consists of 14 residues. The V end lost 5 bases, the J end lost 0 bases, and 12 bases lay between the germline ends. The CDR3 region is CASRMLAGSYEQYF. In nucleotides, the CDR3 is TGTGCCAGCAGGATGCTCGCTGGCTCCTACGAGCAGTACTTC.

The chain carries TRBV7-2 and TRBJ2-3, with D possibly being TRBD2 (5 bases). The V gene lost 3 bases and the J gene lost 5 bases, with 9 bases spanning the gap. Germline CDR1 is SGHTA and CDR2 is FQGNSA. The CDR3 is 13 amino acids. CDR3 DNA sequence: TGTGCCAGCAGCTTCTGGACTCGAGATACGCAGTATTTT. Protein: CASSFWTRDTQYF.

V and J are TRBV5-1 and TRBJ2-1, with TRBD2 as a possible D gene (5 bases). V was shortened by 3 bases and J by 1 base, with 11 bases between the two germline ends. The CDR3 length is 15 residues. The germline V gene has CDR1 SGHRS and CDR2 YFSETQ. The CDR3 here is CASSSNSGSYNEQFF. In DNA form, the CDR3 reads TGCGCCAGCAGCTCTAATTCGGGATCCTACAATGAGCAGTTCTTC.

This chain uses TRBV5-4 with TRBJ2-5, with 7 bases lining up with TRBD2. V dropped 3 bases and J dropped 5; count of bases not matched to a gene: 4. Germline V gene sequence: CDR1 SGHNT, CDR2 YYREEE (reference sequence). This CDR3 spans 13 amino acids. The DNA for the CDR3 is TGTGCCAGCAGCTCTGGGGGGGGTGAGACCCAGTACTTC. Amino acid sequence: CASSSGGGETQYF.

This sequence joins TRBV20-1 and TRBJ2-5; TRBD2 is a possible D gene (5 bases). Germline lookup yields CDR1 DFQATT and CDR2 SNEGSKA (reference sequence). Trimming pared 6 bases from V and 2 bases from J, leaving 7 bases between. CDR3 length: 11 amino acids. The CDR3 sequence: CSATGQETQYF. The CDR3 nucleotides read TGCAGTGCAACGGGGCAAGAGACCCAGTACTTC.

The chain uses TRBV6-5 and TRBJ2-5; 8 bases are shared with TRBD1. The germline gives CDR1 MNHEY, CDR2 SVGAGI. V shed 2 bases and J 5 bases; nucleotides not matched to a gene: 10. The CDR3 covers 16 residues. For the CDR3, the DNA is TGTGCCAGCAGTTACCAATCAGGACAGGGCTCGGAGACCCAGTACTTC. This codes for CASSYQSGQGSETQYF.

The chain carries TRBV6-5 and TRBJ1-4; no clear D gene. The CDR3 sequence is 14 residues long. Trimming pared 7 bases from V and 2 bases from J, leaving 11 bases between. Germline V gives CDR1 MNHEY, CDR2 SVGAGI. The CDR3 loop reads CASKLTLTNEKLFF. The CDR3 DNA reads as TGTGCCAGCAAGTTAACCCTCACTAATGAAAAACTGTTTTTT.